This is a list of T cell receptor beta chains from one sample in a study of CD8 T cells in ankylosing spondylitis. TCRdb itself ran the 5' RACE reads through MiXCR, one entry per CDR3 protein. The repertoire consists of some 840,000 distinct CDR3 sequences, with 12% occurring once and the leading ten covering 0.51%. Specimen: blood, either unsorted or a sorted T cell fraction (not recorded which). The origin of the receptors is a male donor with ankylosing spondylitis. Both conserved end residues are part of each CDR3. Each record gives: CDR3 protein, CDR3 DNA, V gene, J gene, D gene, clone size. D genes are given only for firm matches. Expanded clones are given a class, and other clones once, few, many or no size at all.

CASSSKPGTGQFF,TGTGCCAGCAGCTCTAAGCCAGGGACCGGGCAGTTCTTC,TRBV7-9,TRBJ2-1,.,few
CSAPKGNGQETQYF,TGCAGTGCCCCGAAAGGTAACGGGCAAGAGACCCAGTACTTC,TRBV20-1,TRBJ2-5,.,few
CASSYKGAETEAFF,TGTGCCAGCAGTTATAAGGGGGCTGAAACTGAAGCTTTCTTT,TRBV6-2/TRBV6-3,TRBJ1-1,TRBD1,few
CASSKGGGRTYNEQFF,TGCGCCAGCAGCAAGGGGGGCGGGAGGACCTACAATGAGCAGTTCTTC,TRBV5-1,TRBJ2-1,TRBD2,many
CASSPVAEGRETQYF,TGTGCCAGCAGCCCCGTGGCGGAGGGTAGAGAGACCCAGTACTTC,TRBV12-3/TRBV12-4,TRBJ2-5,.,.
CASRPWTGDSYGYTF,TGTGCCAGCAGACCATGGACAGGGGATAGCTATGGCTACACCTTC,TRBV12-3/TRBV12-4,TRBJ1-2,TRBD1,few
CATSEIAVTNEQFF,TGTGCCACCAGTGAGATTGCAGTGACCAATGAGCAGTTCTTC,TRBV24-1,TRBJ2-1,.,few
CASSLRRVMANEQFF,TGTGCCAGCAGCTTGCGGAGAGTAATGGCCAATGAGCAGTTCTTC,TRBV5-6,TRBJ2-1,.,few
CSASQTGGDTEAFF,TGCAGTGCTTCGCAGACAGGGGGAGACACTGAAGCTTTCTTT,TRBV20-1,TRBJ1-1,TRBD1,few
CSVIRELAAQETQYF,TGCAGCGTTATCCGGGAACTAGCGGCTCAAGAGACCCAGTACTTC,TRBV29-1,TRBJ2-5,TRBD2,few
CASSLVAGGAETQYF,TGTGCCAGCAGTTTAGTGGCAGGGGGAGCAGAGACCCAGTACTTC,TRBV12-3/TRBV12-4,TRBJ2-5,TRBD1,few
CASSYSTSGAGVEAFF,TGTGCCAGCAGTTACTCGACTTCAGGGGCGGGTGTTGAAGCTTTCTTT,TRBV6-2/TRBV6-3,TRBJ1-1,.,many
CASSTDSTYNEQFF,TGTGCCAGCAGCACCGACAGTACCTACAATGAGCAGTTCTTC,TRBV7-2,TRBJ2-1,.,many
CASSHLPSGGNTDTQYF,TGTGCCAGCAGTCATCTTCCTAGCGGGGGAAACACAGATACGCAGTATTTT,TRBV12-3/TRBV12-4,TRBJ2-3,TRBD2,few
CSASDQGAEETQYF,TGCAGTGCTAGTGATCAGGGGGCCGAAGAGACCCAGTACTTC,TRBV20-1,TRBJ2-5,TRBD1,few
CASSAQDDSPLHF,TGTGCCAGCAGCGCTCAGGACGATTCACCCCTCCACTTT,TRBV7-9,TRBJ1-6,.,many
CASSQEAPGLVRGEQFF,TGCGCCAGCAGCCAAGAGGCCCCGGGACTAGTCAGGGGTGAGCAGTTCTTC,TRBV4-3,TRBJ2-1,TRBD2,few
CSARDGWTAEETQYF,TGCAGTGCTAGAGATGGGTGGACAGCCGAAGAGACCCAGTACTTC,TRBV20-1,TRBJ2-5,.,.
CASSSQTGSNQPQHF,TGTGCCAGCAGCTCTCAGACAGGTAGCAATCAGCCCCAGCATTTT,TRBV7-6,TRBJ1-5,.,.
CSVESSAGGLTDTQYF,TGCAGCGTTGAAAGTTCTGCCGGGGGCCTCACAGATACGCAGTATTTT,TRBV29-1,TRBJ2-3,.,many
CSASGLALNEQFF,TGCAGTGCCTCGGGACTAGCCCTCAATGAGCAGTTCTTC,TRBV20-1,TRBJ2-1,TRBD2,.
CASSLRTPEDTIYF,TGTGCCAGCAGCTTAAGGACCCCCGAGGACACCATATATTTT,TRBV7-2,TRBJ1-3,.,.
CASSLAQGRDYEQYF,TGCGCCAGCAGCTTGGCACAGGGGAGGGATTACGAGCAGTACTTC,TRBV5-1,TRBJ2-7,.,few
CASSRTSGRAGANEQFF,TGTGCCAGTTCCCGGACTAGCGGGAGGGCCGGGGCCAATGAGCAGTTCTTC,TRBV27,TRBJ2-1,TRBD2,few
CSARGDAQGGAFF,TGCAGTGCTAGAGGGGACGCCCAAGGAGGGGCTTTCTTT,TRBV20-1,TRBJ1-1,.,many
CASSSWTSTDTQYF,TGTGCCAGCAGCTCTTGGACTAGCACAGATACGCAGTATTTT,TRBV11-1,TRBJ2-3,.,few
CASSSADQVSYTF,TGTGCCAGCAGTTCCGCGGACCAAGTCAGCTACACCTTC,TRBV6-2/TRBV6-3,TRBJ1-2,.,few
CATSRIPKDSRAETQYF,TGTGCCACCAGCAGAATCCCGAAGGACAGTCGGGCGGAGACCCAGTACTTC,TRBV15,TRBJ2-5,.,few
CASSTGLAGPYEQYF,TGTGCCAGCAGCACGGGACTAGCGGGACCCTACGAGCAGTACTTC,TRBV9,TRBJ2-7,TRBD2,many
CSANEGFSTDTQYF,TGCAGTGCTAATGAAGGCTTCTCCACAGATACGCAGTATTTT,TRBV20-1,TRBJ2-3,.,.
CSAGRLAGGIRGADTQYF,TGCAGTGCTGGACGACTAGCGGGAGGGATCAGAGGCGCAGATACGCAGTATTTT,TRBV20-1,TRBJ2-3,TRBD2,.
CSARGTSVRTDTQYF,TGCAGCGCCAGGGGTACTAGCGTTCGCACAGATACGCAGTATTTT,TRBV29-1,TRBJ2-3,.,.
CSAARTSGSDEQYF,TGCAGTGCGGCTCGGACTAGCGGGAGCGACGAGCAGTACTTC,TRBV20-1,TRBJ2-7,TRBD2,few
CASHGTGAGTGELFF,TGTGCCAGCCACGGGACAGGGGCTGGAACCGGGGAGCTGTTTTTT,TRBV18,TRBJ2-2,TRBD1,few
CASSGEVRDTQYF,TGCGCCAGCAGCGGAGAAGTCCGCGATACGCAGTATTTT,TRBV4-3,TRBJ2-3,.,.